The rows below give T cell receptor beta chains drawn from one sample of a study of metastatic and nonmetastatic thyroid tumors. Via MiXCR, TCRdb re-called the PCR reads. Among under 4,000 clones, 22% were seen once, and the ten largest hold 33%. Source material: tumor tissue. These receptors were taken from a male donor with papillary thyroid cancer or a benign thyroid nodule (not recorded which). Some clones in this sample may be carry-over from other donors' samples. Each CDR3 is given without its conserved first and last residue.

v_call: TRBV6-7; j_call: TRBJ2-7; cdr3_aa: ACSARAYEQY
v_call: TRBV6-2/TRBV6-3; j_call: TRBJ2-1; cdr3_aa: ASSVGATGVYNEQF
v_call: TRBV6-1; j_call: TRBJ1-6; cdr3_aa: ASSLTEDNSPLH
v_call: TRBV20-1; j_call: TRBJ2-3; cdr3_aa: SARGPSVDTQY
v_call: TRBV5-1; j_call: TRBJ2-5; cdr3_aa: ASTTSQTQY
v_call: TRBV20-1; j_call: TRBJ2-7; cdr3_aa: SAEPGLDRAEQY
v_call: TRBV6-1; j_call: TRBJ2-7; cdr3_aa: ASSGQPYPSYEQY
v_call: TRBV12-3/TRBV12-4; j_call: TRBJ1-2; cdr3_aa: ASSRGAGYT
v_call: TRBV6-2/TRBV6-3; j_call: TRBJ1-1; cdr3_aa: ASSSWGTEAF
v_call: TRBV4-1; j_call: TRBJ2-7; cdr3_aa: ASSQLTGSYEQY
v_call: TRBV11-2; j_call: TRBJ2-1; cdr3_aa: ASSLGVASGRANEQF
v_call: TRBV5-1; j_call: TRBJ2-7; cdr3_aa: ASSLIGDGEQY
v_call: TRBV6-1; j_call: TRBJ1-3; cdr3_aa: ASRTTGSGNTIY
v_call: TRBV6-7; j_call: TRBJ1-1; cdr3_aa: ANSFRGQINPYYREAF
v_call: TRBV27; j_call: TRBJ1-6; cdr3_aa: ASSFERRSNSPLH
v_call: TRBV20-1; j_call: TRBJ2-7; cdr3_aa: SANRARQSSYEQY
v_call: TRBV6-1; j_call: TRBJ1-6; cdr3_aa: ASRGTVQHSPLH
v_call: TRBV6-1; j_call: TRBJ2-2; cdr3_aa: ASASMNTGELF
v_call: TRBV6-1; j_call: TRBJ2-1; cdr3_aa: ASSRDPGSYNEQF
v_call: TRBV6-1; j_call: TRBJ2-1; cdr3_aa: ASADTYNEQF
v_call: TRBV7-2; j_call: TRBJ2-1; cdr3_aa: ASSLLMTSLF
v_call: TRBV28; j_call: TRBJ1-5; cdr3_aa: ATRKWSQGQPQH
v_call: TRBV20-1; j_call: TRBJ2-5; cdr3_aa: SARGFQETQY
v_call: TRBV10-1; j_call: TRBJ2-1; cdr3_aa: ASSEQGYNEQF
v_call: TRBV2; j_call: TRBJ2-3; cdr3_aa: ASSRDRGPDTQY
v_call: TRBV19; j_call: TRBJ2-1; cdr3_aa: ASSILAGGTYNEQF
v_call: TRBV19; j_call: TRBJ2-2; cdr3_aa: ASSIATGAPNTGELF
v_call: TRBV7-2; j_call: TRBJ1-5; cdr3_aa: ASSPRGENNQPQH
v_call: TRBV6-1; j_call: TRBJ1-5; cdr3_aa: ASTPLDREGQPQH
v_call: TRBV6-2/TRBV6-3; j_call: TRBJ2-7; cdr3_aa: ASSYIGQGSNEQY
v_call: TRBV6-1; j_call: TRBJ2-3; cdr3_aa: ASSELAGGPDTQY
v_call: TRBV3-1; j_call: TRBJ1-2; cdr3_aa: ASSQGYRESGYT
v_call: TRBV19; j_call: TRBJ2-1; cdr3_aa: ASMPRDGSSEQF
v_call: TRBV3-1; j_call: TRBJ2-2; cdr3_aa: ASSQDLLAGVRGELF
v_call: TRBV28; j_call: TRBJ2-1; cdr3_aa: ASRNSGSWNEQF
v_call: TRBV4-2; j_call: TRBJ2-7; cdr3_aa: ASTQGDNYEQY
v_call: TRBV27; j_call: TRBJ1-6; cdr3_aa: ASKSSYNSPLH
v_call: TRBV28; j_call: TRBJ2-1; cdr3_aa: ASSLFPPTSGNNEQF
v_call: TRBV10-2; j_call: TRBJ1-6; cdr3_aa: ASSERTVNSPLH
v_call: TRBV15; j_call: TRBJ2-3; cdr3_aa: ATSRGDRADTQY
v_call: TRBV2; j_call: TRBJ1-2; cdr3_aa: ASRENSVYGYT
v_call: TRBV28; j_call: TRBJ1-6; cdr3_aa: ASRPRDSNSPLH
v_call: TRBV7-9; j_call: TRBJ2-7; cdr3_aa: ASSRVEDYEQY
v_call: TRBV28; j_call: TRBJ1-1; cdr3_aa: ASSFGYTEAF
v_call: TRBV7-9; j_call: TRBJ2-1; cdr3_aa: ASRLSQGADNEQF
v_call: TRBV6-1; j_call: TRBJ2-2; cdr3_aa: ASIPGAGELF
v_call: TRBV6-1; j_call: TRBJ2-7; cdr3_aa: ASSREAGGNYEQY
v_call: TRBV27; j_call: TRBJ1-3; cdr3_aa: ATPFREGTNGNTIY
v_call: TRBV5-1; j_call: TRBJ2-2; cdr3_aa: ASSPGGPTGELF
v_call: TRBV5-1; j_call: TRBJ2-5; cdr3_aa: ASSPGMLQETQY
v_call: TRBV6-2/TRBV6-3; j_call: TRBJ2-1; cdr3_aa: ASSYGRPSYNEQF
v_call: TRBV6-2/TRBV6-3; j_call: TRBJ2-7; cdr3_aa: ASRDPGSYEQY
v_call: TRBV6-2/TRBV6-3; j_call: TRBJ2-5; cdr3_aa: ASSYGSGGAWQETQY
v_call: TRBV6-4; j_call: TRBJ2-1; cdr3_aa: ASSGTSGNNEQF
v_call: TRBV19; j_call: TRBJ2-3; cdr3_aa: ASSGRGGTDTQY
v_call: TRBV6-4; j_call: TRBJ1-1; cdr3_aa: ASSDRGMNTEAF
v_call: TRBV5-1; j_call: TRBJ1-6; cdr3_aa: ASSQDSGRLGSPLH
v_call: TRBV6-1; j_call: TRBJ1-5; cdr3_aa: ASSGTGGRPQH
v_call: TRBV3-1; j_call: TRBJ2-1; cdr3_aa: ASSRTSGANEQF